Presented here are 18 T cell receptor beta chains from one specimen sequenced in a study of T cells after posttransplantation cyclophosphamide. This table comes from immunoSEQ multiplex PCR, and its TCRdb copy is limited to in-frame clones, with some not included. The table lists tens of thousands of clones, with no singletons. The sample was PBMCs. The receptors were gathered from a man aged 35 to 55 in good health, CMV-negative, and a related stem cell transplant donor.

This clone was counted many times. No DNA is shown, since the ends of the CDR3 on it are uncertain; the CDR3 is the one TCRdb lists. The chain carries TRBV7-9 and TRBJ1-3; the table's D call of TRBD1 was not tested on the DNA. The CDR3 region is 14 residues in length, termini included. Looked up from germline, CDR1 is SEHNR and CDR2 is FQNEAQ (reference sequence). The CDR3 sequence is CASSFGQGSPSGSF.

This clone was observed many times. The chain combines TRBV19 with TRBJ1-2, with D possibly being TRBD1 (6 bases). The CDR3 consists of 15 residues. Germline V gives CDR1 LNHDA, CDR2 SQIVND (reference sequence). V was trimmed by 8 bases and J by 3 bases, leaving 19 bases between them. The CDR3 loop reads CASQKNREGYYGYTF. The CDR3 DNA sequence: TGTGCCAGTCAGAAGAACAGGGAGGGGTACTATGGCTACACCTTC.

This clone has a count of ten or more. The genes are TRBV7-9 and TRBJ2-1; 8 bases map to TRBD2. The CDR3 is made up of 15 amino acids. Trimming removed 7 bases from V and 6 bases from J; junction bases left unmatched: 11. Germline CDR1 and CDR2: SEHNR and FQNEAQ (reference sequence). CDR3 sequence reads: CASTPKAGVGNEQFF. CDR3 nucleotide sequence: TGTGCCAGCACCCCGAAAGCGGGAGTAGGCAATGAGCAGTTCTTC.

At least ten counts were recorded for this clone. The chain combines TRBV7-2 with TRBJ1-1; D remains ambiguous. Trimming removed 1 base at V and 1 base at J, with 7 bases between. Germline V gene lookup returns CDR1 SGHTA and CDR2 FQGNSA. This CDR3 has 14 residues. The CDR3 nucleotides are TGTGCCAGCAGCTTAGTTCTAGGGAACACTGAAGCTTTCTTT. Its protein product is CASSLVLGNTEAFF.

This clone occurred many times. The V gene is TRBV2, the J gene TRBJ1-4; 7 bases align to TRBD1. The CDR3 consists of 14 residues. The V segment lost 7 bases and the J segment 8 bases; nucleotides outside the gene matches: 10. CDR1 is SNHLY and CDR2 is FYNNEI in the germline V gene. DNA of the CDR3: TGTGCCAGCACCCGGGACAGTTCATACGAAAAACTGTTTTTT. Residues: CASTRDSSYEKLFF.

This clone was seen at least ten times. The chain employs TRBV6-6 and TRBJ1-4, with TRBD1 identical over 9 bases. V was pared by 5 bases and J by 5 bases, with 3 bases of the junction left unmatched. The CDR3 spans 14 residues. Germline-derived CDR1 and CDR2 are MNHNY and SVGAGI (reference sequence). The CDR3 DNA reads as TGTGCCAGCAGTGGACAGGGGAAGAATGAAAAACTGTTTTTT. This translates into CASSGQGKNEKLFF.

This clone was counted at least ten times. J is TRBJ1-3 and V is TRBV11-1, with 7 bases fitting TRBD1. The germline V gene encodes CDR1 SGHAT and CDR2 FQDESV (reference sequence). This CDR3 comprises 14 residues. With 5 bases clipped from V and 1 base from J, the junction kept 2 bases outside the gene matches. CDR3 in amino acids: CASSRQGSGNTIYF. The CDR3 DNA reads TGTGCCAGCAGCAGACAGGGTTCTGGAAACACCATATATTTT.

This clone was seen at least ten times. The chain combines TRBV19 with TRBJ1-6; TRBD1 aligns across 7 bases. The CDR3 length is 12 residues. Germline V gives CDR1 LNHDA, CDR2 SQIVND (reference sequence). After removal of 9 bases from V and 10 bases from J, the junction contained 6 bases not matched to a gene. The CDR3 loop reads CASRDRGSPLHF. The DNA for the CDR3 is TGTGCCAGCCGGGACAGAGGCTCACCCCTCCACTTT.

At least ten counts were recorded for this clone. CDR3 sequence: CASRRTVQGRTEAFF. For the CDR3, the DNA is TGCGCCAGCAGACGGACTGTACAGGGTCGGACTGAAGCTTTCTTT. The rearrangement joins TRBV5-1 to TRBJ1-1, with a possible D match to TRBD1 (6 bases). Germline V CDR1 and CDR2: SGHRS, YFSETQ. Trimming left V 5 bases short and J 5 bases short, with 19 bases between. The CDR3 spans 15 residues.

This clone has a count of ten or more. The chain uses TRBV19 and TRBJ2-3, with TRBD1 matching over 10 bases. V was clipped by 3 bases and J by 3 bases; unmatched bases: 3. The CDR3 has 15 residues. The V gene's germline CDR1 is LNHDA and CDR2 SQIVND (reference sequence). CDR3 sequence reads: CASSIGTGETDTQYF. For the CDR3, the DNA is TGTGCCAGTAGTATCGGGACAGGGGAGACAGATACGCAGTATTTT. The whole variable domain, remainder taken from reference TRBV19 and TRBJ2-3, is DGGITQSPKYLFRKEGQNVTLSCEQNLNHDAMYWYRQDPGQGLRLIYYSQIVNDFQKGDIAEGYSVSREKKESFPLTVTSAQKNPTAFYLCASSIGTGETDTQYFGPGTRLTVL.

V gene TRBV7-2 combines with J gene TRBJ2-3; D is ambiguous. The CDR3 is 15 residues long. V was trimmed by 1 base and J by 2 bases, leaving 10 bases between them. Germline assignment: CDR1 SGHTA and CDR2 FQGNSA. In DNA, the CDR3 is TGTGCCAGCAGCTTAGGGAGTCCATTCACAGATACGCAGTATTTT. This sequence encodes CASSLGSPFTDTQYF.

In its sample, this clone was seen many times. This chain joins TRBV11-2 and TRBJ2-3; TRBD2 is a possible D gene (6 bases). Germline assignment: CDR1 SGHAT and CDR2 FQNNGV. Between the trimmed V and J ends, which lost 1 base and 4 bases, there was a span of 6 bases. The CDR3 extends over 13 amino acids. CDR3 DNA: TGTGCCAGCAGCTTAGCGGGGGCAGATACGCAGTATTTT. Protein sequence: CASSLAGADTQYF.

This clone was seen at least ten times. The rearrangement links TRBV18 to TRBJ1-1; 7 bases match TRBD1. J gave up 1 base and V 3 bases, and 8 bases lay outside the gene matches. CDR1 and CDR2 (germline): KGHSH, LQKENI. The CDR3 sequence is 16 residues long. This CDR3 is CASSPSVGTANTEAFF. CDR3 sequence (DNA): TGTGCCAGCTCACCGTCGGTCGGGACAGCGAACACTGAAGCTTTCTTT.

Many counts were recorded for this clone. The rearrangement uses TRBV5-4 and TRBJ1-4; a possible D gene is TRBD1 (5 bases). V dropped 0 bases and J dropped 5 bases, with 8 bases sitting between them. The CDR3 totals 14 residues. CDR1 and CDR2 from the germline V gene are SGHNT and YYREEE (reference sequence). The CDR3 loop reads CASSLDRQNEKLFF. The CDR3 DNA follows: TGTGCCAGCAGCTTGGACAGACAGAATGAAAAACTGTTTTTT.

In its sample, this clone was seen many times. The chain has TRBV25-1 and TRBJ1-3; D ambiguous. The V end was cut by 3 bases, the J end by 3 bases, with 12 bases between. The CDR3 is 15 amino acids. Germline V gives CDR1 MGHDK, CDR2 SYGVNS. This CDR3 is CASSEAGGGGNTIYF. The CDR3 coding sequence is TGTGCCAGCAGTGAGGCCGGAGGCGGTGGAAACACCATATATTTT.

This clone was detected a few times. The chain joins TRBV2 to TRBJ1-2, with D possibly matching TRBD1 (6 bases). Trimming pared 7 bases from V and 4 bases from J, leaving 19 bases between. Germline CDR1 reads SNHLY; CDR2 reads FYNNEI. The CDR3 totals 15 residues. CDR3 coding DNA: TGTGCCAGCACTACACAGGGCGCAATAGCCTATGGCTACACCTTC. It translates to CASTTQGAIAYGYTF. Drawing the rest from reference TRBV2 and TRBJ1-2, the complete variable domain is EPEVTQTPSHQVTQMGQEVILRCVPISNHLYFYWYRQILGQKVEFLVSFYNNEISEKSEIFDDQFSVERPDGSNFTLKIRSTKLEDSAMYFCASTTQGAIAYGYTFGSGTRLTVV.

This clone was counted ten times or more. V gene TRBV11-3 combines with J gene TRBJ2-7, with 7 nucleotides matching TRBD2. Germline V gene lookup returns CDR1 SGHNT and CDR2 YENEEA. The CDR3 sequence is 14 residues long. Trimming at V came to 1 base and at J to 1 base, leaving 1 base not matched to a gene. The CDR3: CASSLASGSYEQYF. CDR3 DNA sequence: TGTGCCAGCAGCTTAGCTAGCGGTTCCTACGAGCAGTACTTC.

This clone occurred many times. The CDR3 DNA follows: TGTGCCAGTAGTGTGACAGGCACTGAAGCTTTCTTT. The encoded protein is CASSVTGTEAFF. This chain connects TRBV19 to TRBJ1-1; a possible D gene is TRBD1 (6 bases). The CDR3 consists of 12 residues. V was clipped by 5 bases and J by 4 bases, with 8 bases between them. Germline V lookup: CDR1 LNHDA, CDR2 SQIVND (reference sequence).